Listed below are T cell receptor beta chains from one sample, sequenced in a study of blood T cells in healthy people across ages. TCRdb re-derived calls from the 5' RACE reads in MiXCR, one entry per CDR3 protein. The repertoire holds fewer than 1,200,000 distinct CDR3 sequences, with roughly a quarter as singletons. The same data also contributed to another study, on T cells of mothers and their children.

The sample was blood. The source of these receptors is a girl aged 2 to 9 in good health. CDR3s include the opening cysteine and the closing phenylalanine or tryptophan.

v_gene	j_gene	CDR3aa
TRBV7-9	TRBJ2-2	CASSSTINRGKDTGELFF
TRBV29-1	NA	CSVGEGGGDEQFF
TRBV4-3	TRBJ2-4	CASSQDTGGEGRNIQYF
TRBV28	TRBJ2-7	CASSLNPTGEQYF
TRBV10-3	TRBJ2-5	CAISEQVQETQYF
TRBV6-5	TRBJ2-2	CASSYSTESTGELFF
TRBV29-1	TRBJ1-2	CSVDGQVKGYTF
TRBV4-3	TRBJ1-1	CASSQDATNTEAFF
TRBV29-1	TRBJ2-5	CSLSYDREETQYF
TRBV29-1	TRBJ2-1	CSVRGTPKYNEQFF
TRBV29-1	TRBJ2-1	CSVSPRLADNEQFF
TRBV12-3/TRBV12-4	TRBJ1-1	CASSLALGSTEAFF
TRBV11-3	TRBJ2-1	CASSLDPQLEQFF
TRBV15	TRBJ1-2	CATSSETGALHGYTF
TRBV7-9	TRBJ1-4	CASSYGDRGVEKLFF
TRBV2	TRBJ2-7	CASSTPDRGSPEQYF